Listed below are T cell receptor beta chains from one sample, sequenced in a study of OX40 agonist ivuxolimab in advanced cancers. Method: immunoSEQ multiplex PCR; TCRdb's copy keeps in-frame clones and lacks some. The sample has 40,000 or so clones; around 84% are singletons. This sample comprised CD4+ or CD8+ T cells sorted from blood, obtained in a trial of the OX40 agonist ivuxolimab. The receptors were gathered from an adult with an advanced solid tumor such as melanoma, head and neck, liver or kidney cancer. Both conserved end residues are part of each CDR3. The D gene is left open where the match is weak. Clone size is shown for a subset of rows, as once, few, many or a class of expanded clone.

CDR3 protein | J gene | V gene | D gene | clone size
CASGLNYEQYF | TRBJ2-7 | TRBV27 | NA | NA
CASSSFDRGLGPQHF | TRBJ1-5 | TRBV28 | TRBD1 | NA
CASSLEMREGPEQYF | TRBJ2-7 | TRBV5-6 | TRBD2 | many
CATHTLDPARETQYF | TRBJ2-5 | TRBV28 | NA | NA
CASIPGPRAETQYF | TRBJ2-5 | TRBV2 | NA | NA
CASSLGGVNGYTF | TRBJ1-2 | TRBV5-5 | NA | NA
CSAQTLNTEAFF | TRBJ1-1 | TRBV29-1 | NA | NA
CASSPRGGWNEQFF | TRBJ2-1 | TRBV5-6 | TRBD2 | NA
CASSPLSQALLNNEQFF | TRBJ2-1 | TRBV14 | NA | NA
CASSLTWGTEAFF | TRBJ1-1 | TRBV28 | NA | NA
CAWSGSSREQYF | TRBJ2-7 | TRBV30 | NA | NA
CASSLGQMTGELFF | TRBJ2-2 | TRBV6-5 | TRBD1 | NA
CSVSPGHVETQYF | TRBJ2-5 | TRBV29-1 | NA | NA
CASSQRLAGGRDNEQFF | TRBJ2-1 | TRBV4-1 | TRBD2 | NA
CASSIGTGGETQYF | TRBJ2-5 | TRBV2 | TRBD1 | NA
CASSLFTGVSGNTIYF | TRBJ1-3 | TRBV11-2 | NA | once
CASSSNMGGSTGRNYGYTF | TRBJ1-2 | TRBV11-3 | TRBD1 | NA
CASSLGQGAYEQYF | TRBJ2-7 | TRBV7-2 | TRBD1 | NA
CASSQGGAGAVTGELFF | TRBJ2-2 | TRBV4-3 | NA | few
CASSKGVPGLYYEQYF | TRBJ2-7 | TRBV21-1 | NA | NA
CASSSMTGVVFF | TRBJ1-1 | TRBV5-6 | TRBD1 | NA
CASSKGVGEQYF | TRBJ2-7 | TRBV13 | NA | once
CAISESEGTSWMYF | TRBJ2-7 | TRBV10-3 | TRBD2 | NA
CASGSSYEQYF | TRBJ2-7 | TRBV6-1 | NA | NA
CASSPRRGGGYSDEQFF | TRBJ2-1 | TRBV7-3 | TRBD2 | NA
CASITGPEAFF | TRBJ1-1 | TRBV6-5 | NA | NA
CASSYKGYAFSYEQYF | TRBJ2-7 | TRBV7-1 | NA | NA
CASSLYSGGHQETQYF | TRBJ2-5 | TRBV11-3 | TRBD2 | NA
CASRSTDNEQFF | TRBJ2-1 | TRBV11-3 | NA | NA
CASSQGGQGSEAFF | TRBJ1-1 | TRBV4-1 | NA | NA
CASSLASSHRGVREKLFF | TRBJ1-4 | TRBV7-9 | TRBD1 | NA
CASSLTGGTEAFF | TRBJ1-1 | TRBV19 | TRBD1 | NA
CASSLWPEAGANTGELFF | TRBJ2-2 | TRBV11-2 | TRBD2 | NA
CASSLDGLAGGLGEQFF | TRBJ2-1 | TRBV11-3 | TRBD2 | NA
CASSRESDTQYF | TRBJ2-3 | TRBV4-1 | NA | NA
CASSLRDWTYEQYF | TRBJ2-7 | TRBV18 | NA | NA
CASSAQQGRSGNTIYF | TRBJ1-3 | TRBV25-1 | NA | NA